This entry describes one T cell receptor beta chain. This sample is part of a study of OX40 agonist ivuxolimab in advanced cancers. Generated by immunoSEQ multiplex PCR, the TCRdb table keeps only in-frame clones and is missing some. Of 15,000 or so clones in the sample, about 80% were seen once. CDR1 SGHKS and CDR2 YYEKEE come from the germline V gene (reference sequence). The CDR3 consists of 14 residues. Trimming pared 1 base from V and 6 bases from J, leaving 11 bases between. The V gene is TRBV5-5, the J gene TRBJ1-5; the D is unclear. The TCR comes from an adult with an advanced solid tumor such as melanoma, head and neck, liver or kidney cancer. Here the sequenced sample was CD4+ or CD8+ T cells sorted from blood, taken in a trial of the OX40 agonist ivuxolimab. CDR3 nucleotide sequence: TGTGCCAGCAGCTTGAGCCAGGATAGTCAGCCCCAGCATTTT. This encodes CASSLSQDSQPQHF. The full variable domain, in which reference TRBV5-5 and TRBJ1-5 provide the parts outside the CDR3, is DAGVTQSPTHLIKTRGQQVTLRCSPISGHKSVSWYQQVLGQGPQFIFQYYEKEERGRGNFPDRFSARQFPNYSSELNVNALLLGDSALYLCASSLSQDSQPQHFGDGTRLSIL.